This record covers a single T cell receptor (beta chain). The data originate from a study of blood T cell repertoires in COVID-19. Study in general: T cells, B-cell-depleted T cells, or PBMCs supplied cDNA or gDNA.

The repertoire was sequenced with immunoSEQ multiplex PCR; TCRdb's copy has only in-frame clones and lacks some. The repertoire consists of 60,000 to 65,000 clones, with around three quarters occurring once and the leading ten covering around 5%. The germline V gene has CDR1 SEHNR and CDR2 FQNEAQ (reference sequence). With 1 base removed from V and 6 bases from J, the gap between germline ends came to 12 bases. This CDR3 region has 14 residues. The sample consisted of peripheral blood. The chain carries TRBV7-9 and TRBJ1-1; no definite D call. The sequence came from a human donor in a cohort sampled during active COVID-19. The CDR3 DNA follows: TGTGCCAGCAGCTTAGATCGGGGAGCCGCTGAAGCTTTCTTT. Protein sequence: CASSLDRGAAEAFF.